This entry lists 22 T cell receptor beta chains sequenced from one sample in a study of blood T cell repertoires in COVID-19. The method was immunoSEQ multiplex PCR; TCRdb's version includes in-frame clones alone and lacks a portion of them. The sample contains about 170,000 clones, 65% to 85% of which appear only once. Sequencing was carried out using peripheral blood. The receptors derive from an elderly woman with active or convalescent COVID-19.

Here the CDR3 reads CASFSWGGGYTF. Written as DNA, the CDR3 is TGTGCCAGCTTTTCCTGGGGCGGTGGCTACACCTTC. V gene TRBV7-2 combines with J gene TRBJ1-2, with D perhaps matching TRBD1 (5 bases). Germline V CDR1 and CDR2: SGHTA, FQGNSA. V was pared by 8 bases and J by 7 bases, with 14 bases between. The CDR3 has 12 amino acids.

CDR3: CASSIEGQGGYTF. In nucleotides, the CDR3 is TGTGCCAGTAGTATCGAGGGTCAAGGAGGCTACACCTTC. This rearrangement joins TRBV19 to TRBJ1-2; D is ambiguous. This CDR3 is built from 13 residues. V was trimmed by 3 bases and J by 8 bases, leaving 13 bases between them. The V gene's germline CDR1 is LNHDA and CDR2 SQIVND (reference sequence).

CDR3 loop: CASSLSPGIAAGELFF. For the CDR3, the DNA is TGTGCCAGCAGTTTATCACCCGGGATAGCGGCCGGGGAGCTGTTTTTT. The V call is TRBV27, the J call TRBJ2-2; the D gene is possibly TRBD2 (6 bases). Trimming stripped 0 bases from V and 6 bases from J, with 14 bases between. Germline V CDR1 and CDR2: MNHEY, SMNVEV (reference sequence). This CDR3 has 16 amino acids.

CDR3: CASRGGGANTGELFF. CDR3 in DNA: TGCGCCAGCAGAGGTGGGGGCGCGAACACCGGGGAGCTGTTTTTT. The chain is built from TRBV5-1 and TRBJ2-2, with a possible D match to TRBD1 (6 bases). V shed 5 bases and J shed 0 bases, with 11 bases lying between them. The CDR3 extends over 15 amino acids. Germline V gene sequence: CDR1 SGHRS, CDR2 YFSETQ.

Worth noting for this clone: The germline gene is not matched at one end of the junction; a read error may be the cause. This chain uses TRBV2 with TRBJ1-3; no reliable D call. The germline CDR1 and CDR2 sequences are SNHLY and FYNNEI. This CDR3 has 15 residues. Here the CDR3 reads CASREEQSSGNTIYF. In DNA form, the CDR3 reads TGTGCCAGCAGGGAAGAACAGAGCTCTGGAAACACCATATATTTT.

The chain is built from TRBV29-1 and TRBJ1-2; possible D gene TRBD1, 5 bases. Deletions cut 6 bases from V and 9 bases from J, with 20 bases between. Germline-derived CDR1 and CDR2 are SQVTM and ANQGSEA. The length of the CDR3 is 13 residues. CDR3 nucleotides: TGCAGCGTGAGCCAACCGACAGTCAGGAGCTACACCTTC. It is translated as CSVSQPTVRSYTF.

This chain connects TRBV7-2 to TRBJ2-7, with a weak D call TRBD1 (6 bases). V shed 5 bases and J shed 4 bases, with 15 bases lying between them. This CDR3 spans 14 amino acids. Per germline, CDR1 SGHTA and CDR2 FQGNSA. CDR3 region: CASSPPKQGYEQYF. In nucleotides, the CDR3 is TGTGCCAGCAGCCCCCCCAAACAGGGTTACGAGCAGTACTTC.

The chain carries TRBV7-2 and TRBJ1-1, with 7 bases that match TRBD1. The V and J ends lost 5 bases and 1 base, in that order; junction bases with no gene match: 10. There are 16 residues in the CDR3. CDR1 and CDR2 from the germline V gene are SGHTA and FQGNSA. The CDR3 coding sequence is TGTGCCAGCAGCACCAAGACAGGGCGGGCGAACACTGAAGCTTTCTTT. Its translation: CASSTKTGRANTEAFF.

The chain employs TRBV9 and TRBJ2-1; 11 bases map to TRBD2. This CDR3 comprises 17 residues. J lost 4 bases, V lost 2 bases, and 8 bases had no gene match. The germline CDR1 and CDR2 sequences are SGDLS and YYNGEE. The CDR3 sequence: CASSVSTGTSGYNEQFF. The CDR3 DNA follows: TGTGCCAGCAGCGTCTCAACCGGGACTAGCGGTTACAATGAGCAGTTCTTC. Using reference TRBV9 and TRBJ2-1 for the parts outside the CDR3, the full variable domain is DSGVTQTPKHLITATGQRVTLRCSPRSGDLSVYWYQQSLDQGLQFLIQYYNGEERAKGNILERFSAQQFPDLHSELNLSSLELGDSALYFCASSVSTGTSGYNEQFFGPGTRLTVL.

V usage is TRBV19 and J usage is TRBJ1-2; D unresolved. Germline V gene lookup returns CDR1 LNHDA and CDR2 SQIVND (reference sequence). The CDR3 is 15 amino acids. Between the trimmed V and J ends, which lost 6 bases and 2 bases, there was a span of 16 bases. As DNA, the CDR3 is TGTGCCAGTAGACGACCGTCGGGGAGGAACTATGGCTACACCTTC. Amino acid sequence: CASRRPSGRNYGYTF.

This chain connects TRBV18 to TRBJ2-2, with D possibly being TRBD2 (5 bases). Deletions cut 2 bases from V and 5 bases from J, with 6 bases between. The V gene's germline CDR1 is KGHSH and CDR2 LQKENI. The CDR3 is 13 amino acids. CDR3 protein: CASSPEGTGELFF. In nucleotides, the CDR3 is TGTGCCAGCTCACCAGAGGGAACCGGGGAGCTGTTTTTT.

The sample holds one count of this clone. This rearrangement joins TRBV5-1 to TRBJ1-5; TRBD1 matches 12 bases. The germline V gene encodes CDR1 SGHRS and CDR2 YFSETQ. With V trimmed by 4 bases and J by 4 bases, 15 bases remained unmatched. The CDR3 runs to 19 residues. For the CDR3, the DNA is TGCGCCAGCAGCAAATTCTTAGCCCGGGACAGGGGGCAGAATCAGCCCCAGCATTTT. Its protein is CASSKFLARDRGQNQPQHF.

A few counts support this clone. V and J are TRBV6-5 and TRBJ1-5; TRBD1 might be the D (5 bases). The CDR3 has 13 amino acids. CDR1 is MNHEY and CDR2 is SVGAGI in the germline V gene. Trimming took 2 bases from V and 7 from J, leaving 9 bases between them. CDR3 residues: CASSYGGTQPQHF. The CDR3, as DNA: TGTGCCAGCAGTTACGGGGGGACCCAGCCCCAGCATTTT.

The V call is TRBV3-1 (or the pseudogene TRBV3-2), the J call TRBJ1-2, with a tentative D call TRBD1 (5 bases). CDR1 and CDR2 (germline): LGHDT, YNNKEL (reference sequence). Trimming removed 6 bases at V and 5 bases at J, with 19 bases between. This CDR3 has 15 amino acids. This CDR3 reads CASSLGPGWSYGYTF. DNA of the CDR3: TGTGCCAGCAGTCTGGGTCCAGGGTGGAGTTATGGCTACACCTTC.

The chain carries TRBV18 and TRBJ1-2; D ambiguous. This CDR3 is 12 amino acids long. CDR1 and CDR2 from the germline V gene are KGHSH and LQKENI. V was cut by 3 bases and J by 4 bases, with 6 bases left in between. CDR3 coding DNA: TGTGCCAGCTCACCTAGTGGCTATGGCTACACCTTC. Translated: CASSPSGYGYTF.

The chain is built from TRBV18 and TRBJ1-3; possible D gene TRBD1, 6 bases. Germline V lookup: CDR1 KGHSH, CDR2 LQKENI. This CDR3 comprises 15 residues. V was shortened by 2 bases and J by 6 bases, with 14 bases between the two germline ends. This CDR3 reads CASSPGSGQLNTIYF. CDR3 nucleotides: TGTGCCAGCTCACCAGGATCGGGACAACTAAACACCATATATTTT. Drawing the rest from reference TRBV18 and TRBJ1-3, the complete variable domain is NAGVMQNPRHLVRRRGQEARLRCSPMKGHSHVYWYRQLPEEGLKFMVYLQKENIIDESGMPKERFSAEFPKEGPSILRIQQVVRGDSAAYFCASSPGSGQLNTIYFGEGSWLTVV.

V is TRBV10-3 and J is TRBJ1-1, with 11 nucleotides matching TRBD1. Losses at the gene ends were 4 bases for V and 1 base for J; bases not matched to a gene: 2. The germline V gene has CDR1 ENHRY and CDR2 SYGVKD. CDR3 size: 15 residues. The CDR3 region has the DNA TGTGCCATCAGTGTGGACAGGGGGCGGAACACTGAAGCTTTCTTT. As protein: CAISVDRGRNTEAFF.

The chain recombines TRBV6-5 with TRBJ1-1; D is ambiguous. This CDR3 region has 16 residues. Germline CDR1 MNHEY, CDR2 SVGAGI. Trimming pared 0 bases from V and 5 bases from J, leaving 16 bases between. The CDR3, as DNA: TGTGCCAGCAGTTACTCGATCGGGGTCGTACGAACTGAAGCTTTCTTT. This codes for CASSYSIGVVRTEAFF.

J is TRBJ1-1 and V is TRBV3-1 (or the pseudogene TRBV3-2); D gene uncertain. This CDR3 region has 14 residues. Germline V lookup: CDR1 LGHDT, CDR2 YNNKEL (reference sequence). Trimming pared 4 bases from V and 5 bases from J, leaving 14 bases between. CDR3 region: CASSPGAGRTEAFF. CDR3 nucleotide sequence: TGTGCCAGCAGCCCGGGAGCCGGCAGGACTGAAGCTTTCTTT.

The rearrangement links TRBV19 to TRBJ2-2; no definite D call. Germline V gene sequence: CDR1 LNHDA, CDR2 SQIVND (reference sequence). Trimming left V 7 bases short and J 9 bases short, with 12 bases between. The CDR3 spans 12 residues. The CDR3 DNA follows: TGTGCCAGTACCCGACTCGGCCGGGAGCTGTTTTTT. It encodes CASTRLGRELFF.

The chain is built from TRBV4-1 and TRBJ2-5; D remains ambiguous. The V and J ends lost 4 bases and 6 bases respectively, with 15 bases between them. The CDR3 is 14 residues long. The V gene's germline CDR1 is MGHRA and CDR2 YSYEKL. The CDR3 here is CASSPGLGTQTQYF. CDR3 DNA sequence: TGCGCCAGCAGCCCCGGTCTGGGCACCCAGACCCAGTACTTC.

CDR3 DNA sequence: TGTGCCAGCAGCTTAGACACCGGGACTGAAGCTTTCTTT. It specifies CASSLDTGTEAFF. The chain is built from TRBV7-9 and TRBJ1-1; D ambiguous. CDR1 SEHNR and CDR2 FQNEAQ come from the germline V gene (reference sequence). This CDR3 comprises 13 residues. V was clipped by 1 base and J by 5 bases, with 8 bases between them.